This T cell receptor (beta chain) was identified during a study of shared clonotypes between healthy human individuals. Across the whole study: A couple of women and three men aged 18 to 49 made up the donors.

Broader study findings: Represented diversity, genetic and exposure-history alike, was limited by few donors. Sequencing depth was expected to affect clonotype sharing among donors.

Of note for this clone: Antigen unknown.

TCRdb's table, derived via immunoSEQ multiplex PCR, lists solely in-frame clones and lacks some. This sample carries about 980,000 clones, 76% of them seen once, and the ten largest clones take around 1.4%. Germline V gives CDR1 SGDLS, CDR2 YYNGEE. CDR3 length equals 15 residues. Trimming at V came to 3 bases and at J to 4 bases, leaving 8 bases not matched to a gene. This chain joins TRBV9 and TRBJ1-2; 8 bases align to TRBD1. Sequencing was done on a sample of memory CD4+ T cells sorted from blood. Subset reported: CD45RA-negative fraction. The clonotype comes from a man aged 18 to 30 in good health. CDR3 coding DNA: TGTGCCAGCAGCGCGAGATCAGGGACAGGCTATGGCTACACCTTC. Encoded protein: CASSARSGTGYGYTF.